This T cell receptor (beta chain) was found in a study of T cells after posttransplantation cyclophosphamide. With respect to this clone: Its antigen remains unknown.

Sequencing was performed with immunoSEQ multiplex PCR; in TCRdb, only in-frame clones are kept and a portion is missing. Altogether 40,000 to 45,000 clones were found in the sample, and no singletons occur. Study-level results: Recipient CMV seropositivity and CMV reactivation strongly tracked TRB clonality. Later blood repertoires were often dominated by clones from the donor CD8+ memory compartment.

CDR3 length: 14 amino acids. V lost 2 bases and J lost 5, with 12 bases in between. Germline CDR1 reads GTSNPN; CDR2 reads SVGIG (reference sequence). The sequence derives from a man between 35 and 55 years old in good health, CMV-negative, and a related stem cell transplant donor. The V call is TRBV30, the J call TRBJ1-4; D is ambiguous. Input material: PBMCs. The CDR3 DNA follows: TGTGCCTGGAGTCGCCCGACACCGAATGAAAAACTGTTTTTT. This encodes CAWSRPTPNEKLFF.